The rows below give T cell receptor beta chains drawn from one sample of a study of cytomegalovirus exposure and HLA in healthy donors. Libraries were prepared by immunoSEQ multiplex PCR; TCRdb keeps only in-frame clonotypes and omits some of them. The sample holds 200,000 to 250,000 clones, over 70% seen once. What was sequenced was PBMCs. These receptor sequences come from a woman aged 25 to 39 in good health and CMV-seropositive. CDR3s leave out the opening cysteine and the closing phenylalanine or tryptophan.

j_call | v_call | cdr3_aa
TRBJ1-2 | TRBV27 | ASSLSLPGEYGYT
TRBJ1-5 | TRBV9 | ASSVAGAANQPQH
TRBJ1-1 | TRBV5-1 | ASSLTGAAPDIAF
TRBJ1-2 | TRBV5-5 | ASSFDTNYGYT
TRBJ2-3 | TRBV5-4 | ASSTPSGRGVDTQY
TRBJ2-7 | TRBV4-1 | ASSLGIGGIPNYEQY
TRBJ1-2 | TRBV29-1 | SVVKGGLGDGYT
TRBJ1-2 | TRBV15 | ATSARTVLVHYGYT
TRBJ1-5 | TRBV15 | ATSSEAGAQPQH
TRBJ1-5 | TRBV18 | ASSPDPVNSNQPQH
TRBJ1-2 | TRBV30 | ARRSTADYGYT